Listed here are 19 T cell receptor beta chains from one sample, sequenced in a study of vaccination effects on CD4 cells after COVID-19. No cognate antigen is known for these TCRs. The method was immunoSEQ multiplex PCR; TCRdb's version includes in-frame clones alone and lacks a portion of them. The sample comprises roughly 59,000 clones, just under 80% of which are singletons, and 2% rests with the top ten. Antigen-specific CD4+ T cells expanded by the ViraFEST assay with viral peptide pools were then sequenced. Cells that had been cultured for roughly 9 days were the source of isolated CD4+ T cells. As their vaccination, participants received two doses of either BNT162b2 or mRNA-1273. This specimen was CD4+ T cells from PBMCs cultured with HCoV-OC43 spike peptides, taken after COVID-19 vaccination. Indicated subset: HCoV-OC43 spike overlapping peptide pool stimulation. The receptors were sampled from a human donor who received a COVID-19 vaccine.

The chain links TRBV7-2 to TRBJ1-5; D unclear. The germline CDR1 and CDR2 sequences are SGHTA and FQGNSA. Trimming shortened V by 2 bases and J by 4 bases, and 9 bases separated the two germline ends. The CDR3 is made up of 14 amino acids. CDR3 loop: CASSLHGSNQPQHF. Written as DNA, the CDR3 is TGTGCCAGCAGCTTACATGGGTCGAATCAGCCCCAGCATTTT.

A few counts support this clone. V gene TRBV30 combines with J gene TRBJ1-5; D remains ambiguous. The germline V gene has CDR1 GTSNPN and CDR2 SVGIG (reference sequence). This CDR3 is 14 amino acids long. The germline V and J ends were trimmed by 3 bases and 3 bases, with 12 bases remaining between them. The CDR3 reads CAWSGGPFNQPQHF. Here the CDR3 DNA reads TGTGCCTGGAGCGGTGGGCCCTTCAATCAGCCCCAGCATTTT.

The chain is built from TRBV30 and TRBJ2-7; TRBD2 matches at 8 bases. Germline-derived CDR1 and CDR2 are GTSNPN and SVGIG (reference sequence). The V and J ends lost 0 bases and 6 bases, in that order; junction bases with no gene match: 4. CDR3 length: 13 amino acids. The CDR3: CAWSVRSGGEQYV. The CDR3, as DNA: TGTGCCTGGAGTGTACGAAGCGGGGGCGAGCAGTACGTC.

The V gene is TRBV5-1, the J gene TRBJ1-2, with D unresolved. The CDR3 has 14 residues. Trimming pared 0 bases from V and 7 bases from J, leaving 13 bases between. Germline lookup yields CDR1 SGHRS and CDR2 YFSETQ. The CDR3 sequence: CASSLELGTSGYTF. The CDR3 DNA follows: TGCGCCAGCAGCTTGGAATTAGGTACGTCTGGCTACACCTTC.

The J gene is TRBJ2-1, the V gene TRBV9; D unclear. The CDR3 runs 15 residues. Germline loops: CDR1 SGDLS, CDR2 YYNGEE. V gave up 3 bases and J gave up 0 bases, with 10 bases separating them. CDR3 amino acids: CASSAHSVSYNEQFF. The CDR3 DNA reads TGTGCCAGCAGCGCCCACAGCGTCTCCTACAATGAGCAGTTCTTC.

The rearrangement uses TRBV10-1 and TRBJ2-2, with D uncertain. The CDR3 length is 14 residues. V dropped 6 bases and J dropped 1 base, with 9 bases sitting between them. CDR1 is WNHNN, CDR2 SYGVQD, per germline (reference sequence). CDR3 coding DNA: TGCGCCAGCAGCGAGAACAGGAACACCGGGGAGCTGTTTTTT. This codes for CASSENRNTGELFF.

In its sample, this clone was seen a few times. This chain uses TRBV7-3 with TRBJ2-6, with D tentatively TRBD1 (6 bases). Germline-derived CDR1 and CDR2 are SGHTA and FQGTGA. V lost 6 bases and J 0 bases, leaving 12 bases between the germline ends. The CDR3 extends over 16 amino acids. DNA of the CDR3: TGTGCCAGCAGTTTAGGACAGCTCTCTGGGGCCAACGTCCTGACTTTC. Its protein is CASSLGQLSGANVLTF.

This chain uses TRBV7-3 with TRBJ1-5; 8 bases fit TRBD1. In germline, CDR1 is SGHTA, CDR2 FQGTGA. The CDR3 runs 17 residues. Unmatched junction bases numbered 17, after V lost 6 bases and J lost 7 bases. The CDR3 nucleotides are TGTGCCAGCAGTCTAAGGACGAGACAGGGGTTTCGGCAGCCCCAGCATTTT. As protein: CASSLRTRQGFRQPQHF.

The V and J genes are TRBV25-1 and TRBJ2-5, with 9 positions matching TRBD1. The V gene's germline CDR1 is MGHDK and CDR2 SYGVNS. After removal of 8 bases from V and 6 bases from J, the junction contained 13 bases not matched to a gene. There are 15 residues in the CDR3. CDR3 sequence: CASSTEGQGGKTQYF. The CDR3 coding sequence is TGTGCCAGCTCCACTGAGGGACAGGGAGGAAAGACCCAGTACTTC. Based on the CDR3 plus reference TRBV25-1 and TRBJ2-5, the full variable domain is EADIYQTPRYLVIGTGKKITLECSQTMGHDKMYWYQQDPGMELHLIHYSYGVNSTEKGDLSSESTVSRIRTEHFPLTLESARPSHTSQYLCASSTEGQGGKTQYFGPGTRLLVL.

CDR3 in DNA: TGTGCCAGCACTCGCCGGGGGCTTCCAGAGACCCAGTACTTC. It yields the protein CASTRRGLPETQYF. The J gene is TRBJ2-5, the V gene TRBV21-1. TRBV21-1 is a pseudogene segment. The CDR3 runs 14 residues.

This sequence joins TRBV10-2 and TRBJ1-6, with a tentative D call TRBD1 (5 bases). Trimming stripped 4 bases from V and 7 bases from J, with 8 bases between. Germline CDR1 is WSHSY and CDR2 is SAAADI. The CDR3 contains 13 residues. CDR3 region: CASSAAGNSPLHF. The DNA of the CDR3 is TGCGCCAGCAGTGCCGCAGGGAATTCACCCCTCCACTTT.

In this sample, this clone turned up a few times. The chain uses TRBV21-1 and TRBJ2-1. TRBV21-1 is a known pseudogene. This CDR3 contains 19 residues. This CDR3 is CASSDPRNPSRRSYNEQFF. The DNA for the CDR3 is TGTGCCAGCAGCGACCCCCGGAACCCAAGTCGGCGCTCCTACAATGAGCAGTTCTTC.

As concerns this clone: Sequence at one end of the junction differs from germline and may be a read error. The J gene is TRBJ1-2, the V gene TRBV12-3 or TRBV12-4; no clear D. The CDR3 has 11 amino acids. The CDR3 DNA is TGTGCCAGCAGTTATAGAGGCGGGCCCCTCTTC. Amino acids: CASSYRGGPLF.

The chain couples TRBV6-1 to TRBJ1-5; TRBD1 might be the D (6 bases). V lost 1 base and J lost 5, with 18 bases in between. From germline, CDR1 is MNHNS and CDR2 SASEGT. This CDR3 region has 17 residues. CDR3 in DNA: TGTGCCAGCAGTGAAGGCCCCCGCGGCCAGGGGTATCAGCCCCAGCATTTT. This gives the protein CASSEGPRGQGYQPQHF.

The chain links TRBV24-1 to TRBJ1-3; unclear D gene. The V end was cut by 4 bases, the J end by 2 bases, with 11 bases between. Germline CDR1 and CDR2: KGHDR and SFDVKD. CDR3 length equals 15 residues. The CDR3 here is CATSDGLFAGNTIYF. The CDR3 DNA reads TGTGCCACCAGTGACGGGTTATTTGCTGGAAACACCATATATTTT.

The rearrangement links TRBV5-5 to TRBJ2-3; D is undetermined. This CDR3 region has 12 residues. CDR1 SGHKS and CDR2 YYEKEE come from the germline V gene (reference sequence). V dropped 0 bases and J dropped 3 bases, with 2 bases sitting between them. This CDR3 reads CASSLATDTQYF. The CDR3 nucleotides are TGTGCCAGCAGCTTGGCAACAGATACGCAGTATTTT.

The chain's CDR3 is CASRQGTGDYEQYV. The CDR3 region has the DNA TGTGCCAGCAGACAGGGTACGGGAGACTACGAGCAGTACGTC. The chain combines TRBV6-6 with TRBJ2-7, with D perhaps matching TRBD1 or TRBD2 (6 bases each). The CDR3 spans 14 residues. V was pared by 6 bases and J by 3 bases, with 15 bases between. In germline, CDR1 is MNHNY, CDR2 SVGAGI (reference sequence).

The CDR3 bases are TGTGCCATCAGTGAGGGGGCGGGCTATGGCTACACCTTC. Its protein product is CAISEGAGYGYTF. V usage is TRBV10-3 and J usage is TRBJ1-2, with a weak D call TRBD1 (5 bases). Per the germline V gene, CDR1 is ENHRY and CDR2 is SYGVKD. V dropped 2 bases and J dropped 4 bases, with 8 bases sitting between them. The CDR3 is 13 residues long.

V usage is TRBV5-5 and J usage is TRBJ2-1, with D perhaps TRBD1 or TRBD2 (6 bases each). Trimming removed 1 base at V and 0 bases at J, with 8 bases between. The CDR3 runs to 15 residues. CDR1 is SGHKS, CDR2 YYEKEE, per germline (reference sequence). CDR3 residues: CASSLRGPSYNEQFF. CDR3 bases: TGTGCCAGCAGCTTGCGGGGGCCCTCCTACAATGAGCAGTTCTTC.